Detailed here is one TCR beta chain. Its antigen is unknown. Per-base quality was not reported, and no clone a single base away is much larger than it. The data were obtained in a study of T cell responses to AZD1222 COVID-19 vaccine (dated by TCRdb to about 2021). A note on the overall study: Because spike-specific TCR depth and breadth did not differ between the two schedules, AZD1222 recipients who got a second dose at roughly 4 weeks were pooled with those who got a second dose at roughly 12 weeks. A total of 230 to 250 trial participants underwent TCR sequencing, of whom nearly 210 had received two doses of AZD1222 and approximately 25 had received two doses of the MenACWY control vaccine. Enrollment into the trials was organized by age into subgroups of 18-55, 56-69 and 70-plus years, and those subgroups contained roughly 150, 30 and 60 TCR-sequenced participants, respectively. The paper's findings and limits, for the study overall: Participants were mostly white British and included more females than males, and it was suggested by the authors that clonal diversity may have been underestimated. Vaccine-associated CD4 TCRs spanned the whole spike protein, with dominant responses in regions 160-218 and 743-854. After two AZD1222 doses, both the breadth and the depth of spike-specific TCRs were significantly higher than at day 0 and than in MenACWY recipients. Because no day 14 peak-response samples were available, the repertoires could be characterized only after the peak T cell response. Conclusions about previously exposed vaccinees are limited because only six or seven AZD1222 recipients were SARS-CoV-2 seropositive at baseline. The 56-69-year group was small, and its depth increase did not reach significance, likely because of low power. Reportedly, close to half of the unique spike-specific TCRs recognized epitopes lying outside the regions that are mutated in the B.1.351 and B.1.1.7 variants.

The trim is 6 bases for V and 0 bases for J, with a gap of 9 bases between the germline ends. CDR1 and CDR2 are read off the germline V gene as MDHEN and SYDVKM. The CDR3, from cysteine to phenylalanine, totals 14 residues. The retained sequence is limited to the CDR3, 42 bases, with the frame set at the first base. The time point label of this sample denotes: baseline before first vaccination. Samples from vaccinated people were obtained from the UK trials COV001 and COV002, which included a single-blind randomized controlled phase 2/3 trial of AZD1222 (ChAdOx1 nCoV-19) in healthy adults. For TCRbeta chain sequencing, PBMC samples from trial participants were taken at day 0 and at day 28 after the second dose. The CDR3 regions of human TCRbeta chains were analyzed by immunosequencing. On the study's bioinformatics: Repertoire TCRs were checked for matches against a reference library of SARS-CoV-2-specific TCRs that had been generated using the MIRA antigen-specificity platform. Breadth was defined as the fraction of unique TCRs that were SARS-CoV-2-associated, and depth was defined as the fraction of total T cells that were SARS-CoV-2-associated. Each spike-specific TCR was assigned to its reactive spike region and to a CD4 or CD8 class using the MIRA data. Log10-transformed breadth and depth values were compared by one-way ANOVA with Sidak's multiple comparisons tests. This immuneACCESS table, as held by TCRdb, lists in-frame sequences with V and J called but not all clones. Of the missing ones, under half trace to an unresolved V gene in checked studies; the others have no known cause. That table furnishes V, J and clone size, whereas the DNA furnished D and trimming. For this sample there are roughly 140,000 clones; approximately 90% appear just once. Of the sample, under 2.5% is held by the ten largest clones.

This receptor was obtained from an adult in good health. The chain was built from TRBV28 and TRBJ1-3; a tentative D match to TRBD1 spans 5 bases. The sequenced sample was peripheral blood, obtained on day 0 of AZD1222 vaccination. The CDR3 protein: CASRRDLSGNTIYF. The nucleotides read TGTGCCAGCAGGCGGGACCTCTCTGGAAACACCATATATTTT.